Below are 7 T cell receptor beta chains sequenced from a single sample in a study of blood T cell repertoires in COVID-19. Generated by immunoSEQ multiplex PCR, the TCRdb table keeps only in-frame clones and is missing some. The table lists some 180,000 clones, about four fifths of them singletons, with roughly 7% in the top ten. The sequencing sample was made of peripheral blood. The receptor set was obtained from a human donor in a cohort sampled during active COVID-19.

The chain recombines TRBV2 with TRBJ1-1; 7 bases line up with TRBD1. The CDR3 totals 14 residues. Germline lookup yields CDR1 SNHLY and CDR2 FYNNEI. V was clipped by 6 bases and J by 0 bases; unmatched bases: 4. The CDR3 DNA follows: TGTGCCAGCAGCCTCGGGACAGTGAACACTGAAGCTTTCTTT. Its translation is CASSLGTVNTEAFF.

The genes are TRBV6-5 and TRBJ1-5; D remains ambiguous. In germline, CDR1 is MNHEY, CDR2 SVGAGI. Trimming took 11 bases from V and 1 from J, leaving 15 bases between them. The CDR3 runs 14 residues. The DNA of the CDR3 is TGTGCCGGAGGCGGCCTAAACAGCAATCAGCCCCAGCATTTT. Translating gives CAGGGLNSNQPQHF.

V gene TRBV2 combines with J gene TRBJ1-6, with unresolved D. This CDR3 is 16 amino acids long. Germline CDR1 and CDR2: SNHLY and FYNNEI. V lost 7 bases, J lost 0 bases, and 13 bases lay in between. The CDR3 is CASNPDGSSYNSPLHF. The CDR3 bases are TGTGCCAGCAATCCTGACGGGAGCTCCTATAATTCACCCCTCCACTTT.

The V and J genes are TRBV5-1 and TRBJ2-5; perhaps TRBD2 as D (6 bases). Trimming pared 4 bases from V and 1 base from J, leaving 11 bases between. Germline CDR1 reads SGHRS; CDR2 reads YFSETQ. This CDR3 spans 14 amino acids. For the CDR3, the DNA is TGCGCCAGCAGCCAGGAGGGGCCCCAAGAGACCCAGTACTTC. Translating gives CASSQEGPQETQYF.

This sequence joins TRBV2 and TRBJ2-5; 9 bases fit TRBD2. In germline, CDR1 is SNHLY, CDR2 FYNNEI. This CDR3 is 15 amino acids long. V gave up 6 bases and J gave up 4 bases; unmatched junction bases: 9. CDR3 in amino acids: CASSAELAGLETQYF. As DNA, the CDR3 is TGTGCCAGCAGCGCCGAACTAGCGGGTTTAGAGACCCAGTACTTC.

This chain links TRBV3-1 (or the pseudogene TRBV3-2) with TRBJ2-7; TRBD2 aligns across 9 bases. Looked up from germline, CDR1 is LGHDT and CDR2 is YNNKEL (reference sequence). Trimming removed 1 base from V and 2 bases from J; junction bases left unmatched: 3. This CDR3 spans 15 amino acids. The CDR3 region is CASSQALAGAYEQYF. For the CDR3, the DNA is TGTGCCAGCAGCCAAGCGTTAGCGGGGGCCTACGAGCAGTACTTC.

The chain uses TRBV4-1 and TRBJ2-7; D is undetermined. Germline values: CDR1 MGHRA, CDR2 YSYEKL. The CDR3 sequence is 14 residues long. Deletions cut 0 bases from V and 6 bases from J, with 12 bases between. This CDR3 is CASSQDTPPSEQYF. The DNA for the CDR3 is TGCGCCAGCAGCCAAGATACTCCCCCATCCGAGCAGTACTTC.